Below, one TCR beta chain is given with its context. CDR3 length: 13 amino acids. V was clipped by 4 bases and J by 8 bases; unmatched bases: 5. The V gene's germline CDR1 is SQVTM and CDR2 ANQGSEA. The sample originates from a study of blood T cell repertoires in COVID-19. Study-wide context: T cells, B-cell-depleted T cells, or PBMCs supplied cDNA or gDNA.

The table came from immunoSEQ multiplex PCR; TCRdb's copy has only in-frame clones and leaves some out. The sample carries 55,000 to 75,000 clones, over 85% recorded once. The receptor's source is a man in his 60s with acute or convalescent COVID-19. The rearrangement joins TRBV29-1 to TRBJ1-6; 7 bases fit TRBD1. Sequencing was done on a sample of peripheral blood. The DNA for the CDR3 is TGCAGCGTTGGAAGGGGGCGCGATTCACCCCTCCACTTT. This codes for CSVGRGRDSPLHF.